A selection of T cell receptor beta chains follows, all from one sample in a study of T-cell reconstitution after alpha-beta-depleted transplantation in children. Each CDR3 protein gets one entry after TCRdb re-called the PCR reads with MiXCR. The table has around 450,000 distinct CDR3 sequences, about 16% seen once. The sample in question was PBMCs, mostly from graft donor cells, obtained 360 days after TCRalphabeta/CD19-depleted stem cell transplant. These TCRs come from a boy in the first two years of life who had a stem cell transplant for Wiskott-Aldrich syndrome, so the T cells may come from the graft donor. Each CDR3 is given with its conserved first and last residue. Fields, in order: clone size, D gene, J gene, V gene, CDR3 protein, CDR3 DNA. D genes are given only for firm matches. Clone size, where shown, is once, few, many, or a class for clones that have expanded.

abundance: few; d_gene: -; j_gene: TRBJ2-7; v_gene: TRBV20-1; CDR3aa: CSARDWGTQSFYEQYF; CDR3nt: TGCAGTGCTAGAGATTGGGGAACCCAGAGTTTCTACGAGCAGTACTTC
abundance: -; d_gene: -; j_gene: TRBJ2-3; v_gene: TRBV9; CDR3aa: CASSVGDSTDTQYF; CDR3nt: TGTGCCAGCAGCGTAGGGGACAGCACAGATACGCAGTATTTT
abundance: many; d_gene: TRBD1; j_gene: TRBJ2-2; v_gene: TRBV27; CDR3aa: CASSPKTGGGTGELFF; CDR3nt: TGTGCCAGCAGTCCGAAGACAGGGGGAGGGACCGGGGAGCTGTTTTTT
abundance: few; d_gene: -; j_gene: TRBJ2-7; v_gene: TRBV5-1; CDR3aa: CASSLAWGYEQYF; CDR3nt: TGCGCCAGCAGCTTGGCCTGGGGCTACGAGCAGTACTTC
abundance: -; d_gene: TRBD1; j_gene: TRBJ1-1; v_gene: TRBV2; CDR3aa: CASSGDRGNTEAFF; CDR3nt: TGTGCCAGCAGTGGGGACAGGGGAAACACTGAAGCTTTCTTT
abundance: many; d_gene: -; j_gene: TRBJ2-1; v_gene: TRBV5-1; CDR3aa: CASSLDVQGNEQFF; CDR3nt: TGCGCCAGCAGCTTGGATGTCCAGGGGAATGAGCAGTTCTTC
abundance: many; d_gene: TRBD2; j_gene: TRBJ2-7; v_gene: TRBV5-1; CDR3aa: CASSLAGRGYEQYF; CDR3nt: TGTGCCAGCAGCTTAGCGGGGAGGGGCTACGAGCAGTACTTC
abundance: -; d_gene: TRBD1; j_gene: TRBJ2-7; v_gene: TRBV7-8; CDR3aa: CASSLSPGGDEQYF; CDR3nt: TGTGCCAGCAGCTTAAGTCCAGGGGGAGACGAGCAGTACTTC
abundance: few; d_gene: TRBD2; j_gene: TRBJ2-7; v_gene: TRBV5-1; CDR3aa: CASSWTSYLYEQYF; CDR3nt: TGCGCCAGCAGCTGGACTAGCTACCTCTACGAGCAGTACTTC
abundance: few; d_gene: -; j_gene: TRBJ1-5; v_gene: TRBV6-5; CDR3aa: CASSRDGHSNQPQHF; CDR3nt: TGTGCCAGCAGTCGGGACGGACATAGCAATCAGCCCCAGCATTTT
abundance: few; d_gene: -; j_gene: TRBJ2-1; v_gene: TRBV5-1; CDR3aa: CASSLGHPDEQFF; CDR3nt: TGCGCCAGCAGCTTGGGTCACCCCGATGAGCAGTTCTTC
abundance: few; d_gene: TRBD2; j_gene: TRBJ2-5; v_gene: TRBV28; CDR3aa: CASSLLGTTLQETQYF; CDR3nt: TGTGCCAGCAGTTTATTGGGGACTACCCTCCAAGAGACCCAGTACTTC
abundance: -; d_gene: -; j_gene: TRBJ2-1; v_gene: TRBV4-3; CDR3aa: CASSQDGTGAYNEQFF; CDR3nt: TGCGCCAGCAGCCAAGATGGGACGGGAGCCTACAATGAGCAGTTCTTC
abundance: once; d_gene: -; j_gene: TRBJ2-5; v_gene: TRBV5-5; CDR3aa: CASSLLRRQGRETQYF; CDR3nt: TGTGCCAGCAGCTTGCTACGTCGGCAGGGGAGGGAGACCCAGTACTTC
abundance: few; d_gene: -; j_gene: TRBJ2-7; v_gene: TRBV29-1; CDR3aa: CSVAQGTYEQYF; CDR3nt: TGCAGCGTTGCTCAGGGGACCTACGAGCAGTACTTC
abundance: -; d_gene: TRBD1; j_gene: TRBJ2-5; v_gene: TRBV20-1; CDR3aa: CSARLTGVETQYF; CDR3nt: TGCAGTGCTAGACTGACAGGGGTAGAGACCCAGTACTTC
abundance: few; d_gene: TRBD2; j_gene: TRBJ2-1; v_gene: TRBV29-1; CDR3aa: CSVCRTSGRGAYNEQFF; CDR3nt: TGCAGCGTTTGTAGGACTAGCGGGAGAGGAGCTTACAATGAGCAGTTCTTC
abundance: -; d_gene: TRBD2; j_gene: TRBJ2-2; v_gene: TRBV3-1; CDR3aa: CASSPLRGINTGELFF; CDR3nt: TGTGCCAGCAGCCCGCTGCGGGGGATAAACACCGGGGAGCTGTTTTTT
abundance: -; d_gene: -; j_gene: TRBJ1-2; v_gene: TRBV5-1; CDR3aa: CASSLGVGQSGYTF; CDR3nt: TGCGCCAGCAGCTTGGGTGTGGGACAAAGTGGCTACACCTTC
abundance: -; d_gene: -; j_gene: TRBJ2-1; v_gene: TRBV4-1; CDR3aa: CASSQDRGISYNEQFF; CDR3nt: TGCGCCAGCAGCCAAGATAGGGGGATCTCCTACAATGAGCAGTTCTTC
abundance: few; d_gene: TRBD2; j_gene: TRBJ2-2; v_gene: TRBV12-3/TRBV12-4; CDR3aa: CASSGTSGRSTGELFF; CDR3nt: TGTGCCAGCAGTGGGACTAGCGGGAGATCCACCGGGGAGCTGTTTTTT
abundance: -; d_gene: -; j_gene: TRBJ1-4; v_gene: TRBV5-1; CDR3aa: CASSLDTAEKLFF; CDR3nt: TGCGCCAGCAGCTTGGATACAGCGGAAAAACTGTTTTTT
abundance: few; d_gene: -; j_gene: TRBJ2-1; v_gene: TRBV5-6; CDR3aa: CASSLEVNEQFF; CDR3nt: TGTGCCAGCAGCTTGGAAGTCAATGAGCAGTTCTTC
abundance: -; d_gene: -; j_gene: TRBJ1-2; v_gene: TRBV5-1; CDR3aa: CASSLGAGGPNYGYTF; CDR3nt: TGCGCCAGCAGCTTGGGGGCCGGGGGCCCGAACTATGGCTACACCTTC
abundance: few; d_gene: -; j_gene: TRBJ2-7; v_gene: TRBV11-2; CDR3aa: CASSLAVAASYEQYF; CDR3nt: TGTGCCAGCAGCTTAGCTGTGGCCGCTTCCTACGAGCAGTACTTC
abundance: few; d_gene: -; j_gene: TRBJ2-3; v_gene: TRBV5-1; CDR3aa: CASSLGGLRPPDTQYF; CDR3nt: TGCGCCAGCAGCTTGGGGGGACTCCGACCACCAGATACGCAGTATTTT
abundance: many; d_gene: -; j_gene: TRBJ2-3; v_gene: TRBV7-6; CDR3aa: CASSLSIQPGADTQYF; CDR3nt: TGTGCCAGCAGCTTGAGTATACAACCGGGCGCCGATACGCAGTATTTT
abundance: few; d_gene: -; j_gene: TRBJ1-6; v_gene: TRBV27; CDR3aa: CASSLGTRFSPLHF; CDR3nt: TGTGCCAGCAGTTTAGGTACTCGTTTTTCACCCCTCCACTTT
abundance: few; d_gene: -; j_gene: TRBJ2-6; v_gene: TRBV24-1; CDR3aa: CATSDLRQGANVLTF; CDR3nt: TGTGCCACCAGTGATTTGAGGCAGGGTGCCAACGTCCTGACTTTC
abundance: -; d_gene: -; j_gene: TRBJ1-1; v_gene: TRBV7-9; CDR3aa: CASSLAGEGEAFF; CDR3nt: TGTGCCAGCAGCTTGGCGGGGGAAGGAGAAGCTTTCTTT
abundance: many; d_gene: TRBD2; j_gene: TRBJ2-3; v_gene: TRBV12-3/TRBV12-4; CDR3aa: CASSYTSGYTDTQYF; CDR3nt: TGTGCCAGCAGTTATACTAGCGGATACACAGATACGCAGTATTTT